What follows are 9 T cell receptor beta chains derived from one specimen sequenced in a study of cytomegalovirus exposure and HLA in healthy donors (dated by TCRdb to 2016 to 2017). Library prep was done by the immunoSEQ multiplex PCR assay. In its TCRdb copy, this immuneACCESS table keeps in-frame sequences only and misses some clones. Where compared with another copy, unresolved V genes explain less than half of these, and the others have no known cause. Counted in this sample were under 65,000 clones; 90% to 95% of them appeared once. Approximately 5.4% of the sample is taken by the ten largest. Sequenced material: PBMCs. Every receptor here comes from a woman aged 18-29 years in good health and CMV-seropositive.

The genes are TRBV7-9 and TRBJ1-1; no firm D call. The germline V and J ends were trimmed by 4 bases and 1 base, with 7 bases remaining between them. The germline gives CDR1 SEHNR, CDR2 FQNEAQ (reference sequence). This CDR3 region has 13 residues. CDR3: CASSSLKNTEAFF. DNA for the CDR3: TGTGCCAGCAGCTCCCTTAAGAACACTGAAGCTTTCTTT. Combining the CDR3 with reference TRBV7-9 and TRBJ1-1 gives the whole variable domain DTGVSQNPRHKITKRGQNVTFRCDPISEHNRLYWYRQTLGQGPEFLTYFQNEAQLEKSRLLSDRFSAERPKGSFSTLEIQRTEQGDSAMYLCASSSLKNTEAFFGQGTRLTVV.

This chain uses TRBV25-1 with TRBJ2-3; 9 bases are shared with TRBD1. This CDR3 has 15 amino acids. Germline V gives CDR1 MGHDK, CDR2 SYGVNS. The ends lost 7 bases at V and 3 bases at J; junction bases unmatched: 8. The CDR3 is CASTPDRGFTDTQYF. The CDR3 DNA follows: TGTGCCAGCACCCCCGACAGGGGGTTTACAGATACGCAGTATTTT.

This rearrangement joins TRBV5-1 to TRBJ2-3, with D tentatively TRBD2 (6 bases). This CDR3 region has 16 residues. Trimming took 4 bases from V and 3 from J, leaving 18 bases between them. Germline CDR1 and CDR2: SGHRS and YFSETQ. DNA of the CDR3: TGCGCCAGCAGCCGACGCCGGGGGTTTAGTACAGATACGCAGTATTTT. Protein product: CASSRRRGFSTDTQYF.

This chain links TRBV7-8 with TRBJ2-5, with 7 bases lining up with TRBD2. This CDR3 region has 14 residues. Per the germline V gene, CDR1 is SGHVS and CDR2 is FQNEAQ. V shed 0 bases and J 5 bases; nucleotides not matched to a gene: 3. CDR3 sequence (DNA): TGTGCCAGCAGCTTAGCAGGGAGGGAGGAGACCCAGTACTTC. Translation gives CASSLAGREETQYF. Full variable domain (outside the CDR3, taken from reference TRBV7-8 and TRBJ2-5): GAGVSQSPRYKVAKRGQDVALRCDPISGHVSLFWYQQALGQGPEFLTYFQNEAQLDKSGLPSDRFFAERPEGSVSTLKIQRTQQEDSAVYLCASSLAGREETQYFGPGTRLLVL.

The rearrangement uses TRBV19 and TRBJ1-1, with 10 bases aligning to TRBD1. The trim removed 4 bases at V and 4 bases at J, leaving 12 bases unmatched. The CDR3 extends over 17 amino acids. Germline lookup yields CDR1 LNHDA and CDR2 SQIVND (reference sequence). This chain's CDR3 is CASSKTPGQGLGTEAFF. CDR3 sequence (DNA): TGTGCCAGTAGTAAAACACCGGGACAGGGGTTGGGCACTGAAGCTTTCTTT. The full variable domain, completed using reference TRBV19 and TRBJ1-1, is DGGITQSPKYLFRKEGQNVTLSCEQNLNHDAMYWYRQDPGQGLRLIYYSQIVNDFQKGDIAEGYSVSREKKESFPLTVTSAQKNPTAFYLCASSKTPGQGLGTEAFFGQGTRLTVV.

The DNA for the CDR3 is TGTGCCAGCGAAGGGACAGGGAAGTGGTACGAGCAGTACTTC. Translating gives CASEGTGKWYEQYF. The V call is TRBV7-9, the J call TRBJ2-7; 9 positions agree with TRBD1. Germline loops: CDR1 SEHNR, CDR2 FQNEAQ (reference sequence). CDR3 size: 14 residues. With 8 bases clipped from V and 4 bases from J, the junction kept 9 bases outside the gene matches.

The chain uses TRBV2 and TRBJ2-2; TRBD2 agrees at 8 bases. The CDR3 has 16 amino acids. The V gene's germline CDR1 is SNHLY and CDR2 FYNNEI. The V and J ends lost 4 bases and 1 base, in that order; junction bases with no gene match: 5. CDR3 amino acids: CASSAGAGGNTGELFF. CDR3 bases: TGTGCCAGCAGTGCCGGTGCGGGGGGGAACACCGGGGAGCTGTTTTTT.

CDR3 in DNA: TGTGCCAGCAGTTTCGGCGGGCATAGCAATCAGCCCCAGCATTTT. It specifies CASSFGGHSNQPQHF. The chain recombines TRBV6-5 with TRBJ1-5; D gene unclear. CDR1 and CDR2 from the germline V gene are MNHEY and SVGAGI. The V gene lost 4 bases and the J gene lost 0 bases, with 10 bases spanning the gap. This CDR3 is 15 amino acids long.

The chain is built from TRBV2 and TRBJ2-5; 11 bases map to TRBD2. Germline V gives CDR1 SNHLY, CDR2 FYNNEI. V gave up 6 bases and J gave up 5 bases; unmatched junction bases: 8. The CDR3 loop spans 15 amino acids. CDR3 bases: TGTGCCAGCAGACGGCTAGCGGGGGGTCAGGAGACCCAGTACTTC. Translation gives CASRRLAGGQETQYF.